Below, 17 T cell receptor beta chains from the same sample are listed, as sequenced in a study of T cells in Graves' hyperthyroidism and ophthalmopathy. RNA transcripts were the template for amplifying TCR beta CDR3 regions. HTBI primers drove first-round RT-PCR of the TCR CDR3. TCRdb passed the multiplex PCR reads through MiXCR, listing each CDR3 protein once. The sample lists roughly 640,000 distinct CDR3 sequences; about 16% were seen once. Sequencing input: blood. These receptors originate from a woman aged 40 to 49 with Graves' ophthalmopathy.

This clonotype was seen only a few times. The CDR3 here is CASSPGRGVTDTQYF. CDR3 in DNA: TGTGCCAGCTCACCGGGGAGGGGAGTCACAGATACGCAGTATTTT. This chain uses TRBV18 with TRBJ2-3; 7 positions agree with TRBD2. V lost 3 bases, J lost 2 bases, and 5 bases stayed unmatched. Germline-derived CDR1 and CDR2 are KGHSH and LQKENI. The CDR3 is 15 amino acids.

Ten or more counts support this clonotype. This chain links TRBV6-1 with TRBJ2-3, with no clear D. The CDR3 spans 15 residues. The germline gives CDR1 MNHNS, CDR2 SASEGT. Trimming shortened V by 1 base and J by 0 bases, and 8 bases separated the two germline ends. The CDR3 DNA follows: TGTGCCAGCAGTGAAGAGGTTGGCAGCACAGATACGCAGTATTTT. Protein product: CASSEEVGSTDTQYF.

This clonotype has a count of ten or more. The gene calls are TRBV20-1 and TRBJ2-3; tentative D call: TRBD2 (6 bases). Germline CDR1 reads DFQATT; CDR2 reads SNEGSKA (reference sequence). V was pared by 1 base and J by 11 bases, with 16 bases between. The CDR3 is 13 amino acids. The CDR3 reads CSARVRGGERQYF. The CDR3 DNA reads as TGCAGTGCTAGAGTTCGCGGAGGGGAGAGGCAGTATTTT.

This clonotype was picked up many times. CDR3 residues: CASSQDSRENSPLHF. The CDR3, as DNA: TGTGCCAGCAGCCAAGATTCGCGGGAGAATTCACCCCTCCACTTT. The chain uses TRBV3-1 and TRBJ1-6; D uncertain. This CDR3 contains 15 residues. Trimming left V 0 bases short and J 7 bases short, with 10 bases between. Looked up from germline, CDR1 is LGHDT and CDR2 is YNNKEL (reference sequence).

Note on this clonotype: One base away lies a much larger clone, so this may be a sequencing read error. In this CDR3 the conserved last residue, phenylalanine or tryptophan, is missing, so a read error is likely. The rearrangement uses TRBV28 and TRBJ1-5; tentatively, D is TRBD1 (5 bases). The CDR3 runs to 17 residues. Deletions cut 7 bases from V and 0 bases from J, with 19 bases between. Germline CDR1 and CDR2: MDHEN and SYDVKM. The CDR3, as DNA: TGTGCCAGCACTCCCCTCCCCAGGGAAAATAGCAATCAGCCCCAGCATCTT. It is translated as CASTPLPRENSNQPQHL.

This clonotype was recorded a few times. The rearrangement links TRBV30 to TRBJ2-5; 11 bases line up with TRBD1. The V gene end was trimmed by 5 bases and the J gene end by 2 bases; junction bases not matched to a gene: 4. The CDR3 consists of 14 residues. Germline V gene sequence: CDR1 GTSNPN, CDR2 SVGIG (reference sequence). CDR3: CAWRDRGWQETQYF. The CDR3 bases are TGTGCCTGGCGGGACAGGGGGTGGCAAGAGACCCAGTACTTC. The full variable domain, its missing parts supplied by reference TRBV30 and TRBJ2-5, is SQTIHQWPATLVQPVGSPLSLECTVEGTSNPNLYWYRQAAGRGLQLLFYSVGIGQISSEVPQNLSASRPQDRQFILSSKKLLLSDSGFYLCAWRDRGWQETQYFGPGTRLLVL.

There are a few counts of this clonotype. CDR3 sequence reads: CASSPHSSSYEQYF. DNA for the CDR3: TGTGCCAGCAGTCCGCACAGTAGCTCCTACGAGCAGTACTTC. The V gene is TRBV12-3 or TRBV12-4, the J gene TRBJ2-7; D is unclear. V dropped 5 bases and J dropped 0 bases, with 11 bases sitting between them. This CDR3 spans 14 amino acids.

The table lists this clonotype with many counts. The chain couples TRBV18 to TRBJ1-5, with unresolved D. This CDR3 is 15 amino acids long. The V gene's germline CDR1 is KGHSH and CDR2 LQKENI. V was cut by 1 base and J by 6 bases, with 13 bases left in between. This CDR3 reads CASSPQPAESQPQHF. The DNA of the CDR3 is TGTGCCAGCTCACCACAGCCGGCCGAGAGTCAGCCCCAGCATTTT.

This clonotype came up a few times. The gene calls are TRBV9 and TRBJ1-3, with 7 bases identical to TRBD1. CDR1 and CDR2 (germline): SGDLS, YYNGEE. The CDR3 consists of 14 residues. V trimming: 4 bases; J trimming: 2 bases; junction bases outside the gene matches: 3. CDR3 amino acids: CASSIGTAGNTIYF. The CDR3 DNA reads as TGTGCCAGCAGCATTGGGACAGCTGGAAACACCATATATTTT.

The table lists this clonotype with many counts. This sequence joins TRBV28 and TRBJ1-1; no clear D. The CDR3 loop spans 15 amino acids. With 5 bases removed from V and 1 base from J, the gap between germline ends came to 14 bases. Germline V gives CDR1 MDHEN, CDR2 SYDVKM. This chain's CDR3 is CASSRTWGANTEAFF. The CDR3 bases are TGTGCCAGCAGTCGAACCTGGGGAGCGAACACTGAAGCTTTCTTT.

The chain links TRBV27 to TRBJ2-3, with D possibly matching TRBD2 (6 bases). Between the trimmed V and J ends, which lost 3 bases and 7 bases, there was a span of 11 bases. Germline assignment: CDR1 MNHEY and CDR2 SMNVEV (reference sequence). This CDR3 has 13 residues. The chain's CDR3 is CASSFGGPYTQYF. The CDR3 DNA is TGTGCCAGCAGTTTCGGGGGTCCTTATACGCAGTATTTT.

This clonotype has a handful of counts. The J gene is TRBJ2-2, the V gene TRBV20-1; TRBD2 agrees at 8 bases. The CDR3 is 14 residues long. Losses at the gene ends were 4 bases for V and 7 bases for J; bases not matched to a gene: 8. Germline CDR1 and CDR2: DFQATT and SNEGSKA (reference sequence). Here the CDR3 reads CSATLTSVDGELFF. The CDR3 nucleotides read TGCAGTGCTACCCTGACTAGCGTTGACGGGGAGCTGTTTTTT.

This clonotype was picked up a small number of times. The chain joins TRBV6-2 or TRBV6-3 to TRBJ1-1; 8 bases align to TRBD1. Germline assignment: CDR1 MNHEY and CDR2 SVGEGT. The CDR3 is 13 residues long. With V trimmed by 5 bases and J by 5 bases, 4 bases remained unmatched. The CDR3 region is CASSPDRVTEAFF. The DNA of the CDR3 is TGTGCCAGCAGTCCGGACAGGGTGACTGAAGCTTTCTTT.

This clonotype was seen at least ten times. This chain joins TRBV7-3 and TRBJ2-3, with 8 bases fitting TRBD2. Germline trimming cut 2 bases from V and 5 bases from J; bases unmatched to any gene: 6. The CDR3 consists of 15 residues. Germline V gene sequence: CDR1 SGHTA, CDR2 FQGTGA. The CDR3 nucleotides are TGTGCCAGCAGCTTATTCGGGGGGGCCGGAGATACGCAGTATTTT. This translates into CASSLFGGAGDTQYF.

This clonotype was detected ten times or more. The chain carries TRBV11-2 and TRBJ2-5; D remains ambiguous. The germline V gene encodes CDR1 SGHAT and CDR2 FQNNGV. The V and J ends lost 5 bases and 1 base respectively, with 8 bases between them. This CDR3 has 13 residues. The CDR3 bases are TGTGCCAGCAGCCTCTCGGTCCAAGAGACCCAGTACTTC. It codes for CASSLSVQETQYF.

This clonotype appeared a few times. V and J are TRBV4-1 and TRBJ1-6, with D possibly TRBD1 on 6 matching bases. From germline, CDR1 is MGHRA and CDR2 YSYEKL. The V end lost 2 bases, the J end lost 0 bases, and 14 bases lay between the germline ends. The CDR3 covers 18 residues. This CDR3 reads CASSQQSQGSSYNSPLHF. The CDR3 bases are TGCGCCAGCAGCCAACAATCACAGGGAAGCTCCTATAATTCACCCCTCCACTTT.

This clonotype came up once. The chain combines TRBV7-6 with TRBJ2-2; the D is unclear. The germline V gene has CDR1 SGHVS and CDR2 FNYEAQ. V lost 5 bases and J 1 base, leaving 8 bases between the germline ends. CDR3 size: 14 residues. The CDR3: CASSQQQNTGELFF. The DNA of the CDR3 is TGTGCCAGCAGCCAACAGCAGAACACCGGGGAGCTGTTTTTT.